Included here is one T cell receptor (beta chain) sequence, with context. This sample was taken from a study of cytomegalovirus exposure and HLA in healthy donors. Germline V gives CDR1 LNHDA, CDR2 SQIVND (reference sequence). The CDR3 is 12 amino acids. Deletions cut 5 bases from V and 8 bases from J, with 12 bases between. The PCR ran on 60 Vbeta and 13 Jbeta primers. Assay used: immunoSEQ multiplex PCR; TCRdb lists only in-frame clones, some missing. This sample has 97,000 or so clones, with about 81% found just once. Sequencing was carried out using PBMCs. This receptor was taken from a man aged 40-49 years in good health and CMV-seronegative. The chain carries TRBV19 and TRBJ1-2; D might be TRBD1 (5 bases). DNA for the CDR3: TGTGCCAGTAGTTTTCCAGGGTACGGCTACACCTTC. Its protein product is CASSFPGYGYTF.